These 13 T cell receptor beta chains were all obtained from the same sample, sequenced in a study of blood T cell repertoires in COVID-19. The repertoire was sequenced with immunoSEQ multiplex PCR; TCRdb's copy has only in-frame clones and lacks some. The repertoire holds about 73,000 clones, with approximately 92% as singletons. Sequencing was carried out using peripheral blood. The source of these receptors is an elderly man with acute or convalescent COVID-19.

The V and J genes are TRBV1 and TRBJ2-7; TRBD2 is the table's D call, not checked against the DNA. TRBV1 is described as a pseudogene. CDR3 length equals 15 residues. This chain's CDR3 is CTSSRLAGSSYEQYF. The CDR3 coding sequence is TGCACCAGCAGCCGTTTAGCGGGGAGCTCCTACGAGCAGTACTTC.

The genes are TRBV12-3 or TRBV12-4 and TRBJ2-7; 7 nucleotides align to TRBD1. V was clipped by 8 bases and J by 0 bases; unmatched bases: 4. This CDR3 is 13 amino acids long. The chain's CDR3 is CASSGTASYEQYF. The CDR3, as DNA: TGTGCCAGCTCAGGGACAGCCTCCTACGAGCAGTACTTC.

The chain employs TRBV9 and TRBJ2-2; 8 positions agree with TRBD1. Germline V gene lookup returns CDR1 SGDLS and CDR2 YYNGEE. There are 15 residues in the CDR3. After removal of 0 bases from V and 5 bases from J, the junction contained 3 bases not matched to a gene. CDR3 region: CASSVGGQATGELFF. CDR3 nucleotides: TGTGCCAGCAGCGTAGGGGGACAGGCTACCGGGGAGCTGTTTTTT.

This chain joins TRBV18 and TRBJ1-1, with D maybe TRBD1 (6 bases). CDR1 is KGHSH, CDR2 LQKENI, per germline. The ends were cut back, 0 bases at V and 7 bases at J, with 15 bases in the middle. The CDR3 covers 15 residues. The CDR3 nucleotides are TGTGCCAGCTCACCACCGGGGGGGGGCGGTTTTGAAGCTTTCTTT. This codes for CASSPPGGGGFEAFF.

V and J are TRBV29-1 and TRBJ1-2; a possible D gene is TRBD1 (6 bases). This CDR3 has 12 amino acids. CDR1 SQVTM and CDR2 ANQGSEA come from the germline V gene. V was trimmed by 7 bases and J by 6 bases, leaving 15 bases between them. CDR3: CSATATGNGYTF. The CDR3 bases are TGCAGCGCGACGGCTACAGGGAATGGCTACACCTTC.

V is TRBV6-5 and J is TRBJ1-6; 7 bases agree with TRBD1. Germline trimming cut 6 bases from V and 9 bases from J; bases unmatched to any gene: 11. CDR1 and CDR2 (germline): MNHEY, SVGAGI. The CDR3 has 15 amino acids. CDR3 nucleotide sequence: TGTGCCAGCAGCCAGGGACAGAGGTTCGGTTCACCCCTCCACTTT. Its translation: CASSQGQRFGSPLHF.

The gene calls are TRBV6-5 and TRBJ1-6; D unresolved. The V and J ends lost 1 base and 6 bases respectively, with 13 bases between them. This CDR3 contains 16 residues. Germline loops: CDR1 MNHEY, CDR2 SVGAGI. CDR3 nucleotide sequence: TGTGCCAGCAGTTACTTTACGCCCCCGAGTAATTCACCCCTCCACTTT. This sequence encodes CASSYFTPPSNSPLHF.

CDR3 coding DNA: TGTGCCAGCAGCTTAGGCCGTGTAGTGAGTGGCTACGAGCAGTACTTC. This encodes CASSLGRVVSGYEQYF. The chain is built from TRBV13 and TRBJ2-7, with D unresolved. V lost 0 bases to trimming and J lost 3 bases, with 15 bases between them. Germline loops: CDR1 PRHDT, CDR2 FYEKMQ (reference sequence). This CDR3 has 16 amino acids.

The rearrangement uses TRBV15 and TRBJ1-5; D is unresolved. The CDR3 runs 15 residues. V was cut by 0 bases and J by 5 bases, with 11 bases left in between. Germline CDR1 and CDR2: LNHNV and YYDKDF (reference sequence). The CDR3 DNA sequence: TGTGCCACCAGCAGAGAACCTGCGAGTGATCAGCCCCAGCATTTT. Its protein product is CATSREPASDQPQHF.

The chain joins TRBV7-8 to TRBJ2-7; 7 bases align to TRBD1. V shed 7 bases, J shed 4 bases, and the junction held 16 bases outside the gene matches. Germline V gene lookup returns CDR1 SGHVS and CDR2 FQNEAQ. The CDR3 extends over 16 amino acids. The chain's CDR3 is CASTNQGVGQHYEQYF. CDR3 DNA sequence: TGTGCCAGCACCAACCAGGGGGTTGGACAGCATTACGAGCAGTACTTC.

The V and J genes are TRBV5-1 and TRBJ1-2, with 9 bases aligning to TRBD1. The CDR3 covers 15 residues. The J segment lost 4 bases and the V segment lost 3 bases, leaving 7 bases of the junction unmatched. Germline assignment: CDR1 SGHRS and CDR2 YFSETQ. CDR3 sequence: CASSSGQGPLYGYTF. The CDR3 DNA reads as TGCGCCAGCAGCTCGGGACAGGGACCTCTCTATGGCTACACCTTC.

This chain uses TRBV5-1 with TRBJ1-2; weak D call: TRBD1 (5 bases). CDR1 SGHRS and CDR2 YFSETQ come from the germline V gene. The CDR3 covers 12 residues. Trimming cost V 7 bases and J 3 bases, with 10 bases left between them. CDR3 DNA sequence: TGCGCCAGCCGAGGGGAGGACTATGGCTACACCTTC. Translated: CASRGEDYGYTF.

This rearrangement joins TRBV9 to TRBJ2-1; 12 nucleotides line up with TRBD2. J lost 8 bases, V lost 4 bases, and 10 bases had no gene match. Germline CDR1 reads SGDLS; CDR2 reads YYNGEE. This CDR3 is 16 amino acids long. DNA for the CDR3: TGTGCCAGCAGCCTTGGACTAGCGGGGACCCAAGATGAGCAGTTCTTC. This sequence encodes CASSLGLAGTQDEQFF.